The rows below give T cell receptor beta chains drawn from one sample of a study of graft-versus-host responses after intestinal transplantation. Profiling relied on immunoSEQ multiplex PCR, and the TCRdb table lists in-frame clones only, not all of them. Found here are 13,000 or so clones, about 30% of them singletons; the top ten hold around 3%. The source material was alloreactive CD8+ T cells from a mixed lymphocyte reaction culture, sampled before intestinal transplant. The receptors originated from a human patient who received an intestinal transplant. Both conserved end residues are part of each CDR3. A D gene is named only where the DNA matches it firmly. Only some rows state a clone size, as once, few, many or a class for expanded clones.

.	TRBV27	TRBJ2-7	TRBD1	TGTGCCAGCAGTCCGACAGGGAACTACGAGCAGTACTTC	CASSPTGNYEQYF
few	TRBV29-1	TRBJ1-3	.	TGCAGCGTTGGGGGCTTCTCTGGAAACACCATATATTTT	CSVGGFSGNTIYF
.	TRBV4-1	TRBJ2-3	TRBD2	TGCGCCAGCAGCCCCCCTGAGATAGCGGGTGGCACAGATACGCAGTATTTT	CASSPPEIAGGTDTQYF
.	TRBV6-5	TRBJ1-2	TRBD1	TGTGGGGCCGGGACAGGCTATGGCTACACCTTC	CGAGTGYGYTF
.	TRBV27	TRBJ2-7	TRBD2	TGTGCCAGCAGAGGACTAGCGGGCTACGAGCAGTACTTC	CASRGLAGYEQYF
few	TRBV19	TRBJ2-1	TRBD2	TGTGCCAGTAGTACCGGGACTAGCGTCTACAATGAGCAGTTCTTC	CASSTGTSVYNEQFF
few	TRBV6-5	TRBJ2-4	TRBD2	TGTGCCAGCAGCGCGGGGGGGTTAGCCAAAAACATTCAGTACTTC	CASSAGGLAKNIQYF
.	TRBV7-3	TRBJ1-5	.	TGTGCCAGCAGCGCCGACAGTTATCAGCCCCAGCATTTT	CASSADSYQPQHF
.	TRBV4-1	TRBJ2-3	.	TGCGCCAGCAGCCAAGAAGTAGAGGGCGATACGCAGTATTTT	CASSQEVEGDTQYF
.	TRBV30	TRBJ2-7	.	TGTGCCTGGAGTGAGGGACTCATTGAGTACGAGCAGTACTTC	CAWSEGLIEYEQYF
few	TRBV5-1	TRBJ2-7	.	TGCGCCAGCAGCTTGCTGACTGGGGGACCCTACGAGCAGTACTTC	CASSLLTGGPYEQYF
.	TRBV30	TRBJ1-4	.	TGTGCCTGGACATGGTCAGCAACTAATGAAAAACTGTTTTTT	CAWTWSATNEKLFF
.	TRBV19	TRBJ1-1	.	TGTGCCAGTAGTATCTGGGCATCCAGGCACACTGAAGCTTTCTTT	CASSIWASRHTEAFF
.	TRBV5-1	TRBJ1-5	TRBD1	TGCGCCAGCAGCTATCAGGGGGCCCAGCCCCAGCATTTT	CASSYQGAQPQHF
.	TRBV4-3	TRBJ2-7	TRBD1	TGCGCCAGCAGCCAAGTTTGGGACAGGGGGTACGAGCAGTACTTC	CASSQVWDRGYEQYF
.	TRBV30	TRBJ1-1	.	TGTGCCTGGAGTGTGGGGGGGGCATACACTGAAGCTTTCTTT	CAWSVGGAYTEAFF
.	TRBV6-6	TRBJ1-1	.	TGTGCCAGCAGTCCGACAGTTACTGAAGCTTTCTTT	CASSPTVTEAFF
.	TRBV11-2	TRBJ2-7	TRBD2	TGTGCCAGCAGCTTGGGGGGGTCCTACGAGCAGTACTTC	CASSLGGSYEQYF
few	TRBV15	TRBJ2-5	TRBD1	TGTGCCACCAGCATATCAGGGGGCCGCAGGAAGGAGACCCAGTACTTC	CATSISGGRRKETQYF
few	TRBV2	TRBJ2-7	TRBD1	TGTGCCAGCAGGATATCCGGGACAGGGGGCTACGAGCAGTACTTC	CASRISGTGGYEQYF
.	TRBV28	TRBJ1-4	.	TGTGCCAGCAGTTTAAGGGCAGCTTCCCCTACTGAAAAACTGTTTTTT	CASSLRAASPTEKLFF
large	TRBV27	TRBJ2-7	.	TGTGCCAGCAGCCTCGGGTCCTACTACGAGCAGTACTTC	CASSLGSYYEQYF
few	TRBV10-3	TRBJ2-1	.	TGTGCCATCACTGGAACTGCTGGCTCCTACAATGAGCAGTTCTTC	CAITGTAGSYNEQFF
few	TRBV27	TRBJ2-7	.	TGTGCCAGCAGTGACTTCTCCCGGGCCACCTACGAGCAGTACTTC	CASSDFSRATYEQYF
few	TRBV7-2	TRBJ2-7	.	TGTGCCAGCAGTGTCCTATACGAGCAGTACTTC	CASSVLYEQYF
.	TRBV28	TRBJ1-1	.	TGTGCCAGCAGTTTACACCCCCTCGTCTTAACCTTGGCTTTCTTT	CASSLHPLVLTLAFF
.	TRBV28	TRBJ2-7	.	TGTGCCAGCAGTGGACTCAAGGAGCAGTACTTC	CASSGLKEQYF
few	TRBV6-1	TRBJ1-2	.	TGTGCCAGCAGAAACACACCGCGGGGGCCCTATGGCTACACCTTC	CASRNTPRGPYGYTF
.	TRBV4-1	TRBJ2-5	.	TGTGCCAGCAGCCAGGACCTGTCCAGAGAGACCCAGTACTTC	CASSQDLSRETQYF
few	TRBV28	TRBJ1-4	.	TGTGCCAGCAAAGGGGATCCAACTAATGAAAAACTGTTTTTT	CASKGDPTNEKLFF
.	TRBV19	TRBJ2-7	.	TGTGCCAGTAGTTTCTCCGGGTCCGGGATCTACGAGCAGTACTTC	CASSFSGSGIYEQYF
.	TRBV4-3	TRBJ2-2	.	TGCGCCAGCAGCCAAGATACCGCATACACCGGGGAGCTGTTTTTT	CASSQDTAYTGELFF
few	TRBV6-1	TRBJ2-5	.	TGTGCCAGCAGAAACCTGCGGCAGGACCAAGAGACCCAGTACTTC	CASRNLRQDQETQYF
.	TRBV27	TRBJ2-3	TRBD2	TGTGCCAGCAGCACTAGCGGACGTACCGGGCCAGATACGCAGTATTTT	CASSTSGRTGPDTQYF
few	TRBV9	TRBJ2-2	TRBD2	TGTGCCAGCAGCGTAGCTGAGGTCGGTCTAGCGGGCGTCGGGGAGCTGTTTTTT	CASSVAEVGLAGVGELFF
.	TRBV28	TRBJ2-2	TRBD2	TGTGCCAGCAGTTTAAGCGGGAGTGGAGGGGAGCTGTTTTTT	CASSLSGSGGELFF
.	TRBV19	TRBJ2-1	.	TGTGCCAGTAGTATAGAGCTGCTAAATGAGCAGTTCTTC	CASSIELLNEQFF
few	TRBV6-1	TRBJ2-3	TRBD1	TGTGCCAGCAGTGAAGCAAAGGGGGCTGTGGATACGCAGTATTTT	CASSEAKGAVDTQYF
.	TRBV13	TRBJ2-1	.	TGTGCCAGCAGCTTATACCCCTGGCCGAGACCCAACAATGAGCAGTTCTTC	CASSLYPWPRPNNEQFF
.	TRBV28	TRBJ2-7	TRBD1	TGTGCCAGTGCTCCCGGGACAGGGGCCAACGAGCAGTACTTC	CASAPGTGANEQYF